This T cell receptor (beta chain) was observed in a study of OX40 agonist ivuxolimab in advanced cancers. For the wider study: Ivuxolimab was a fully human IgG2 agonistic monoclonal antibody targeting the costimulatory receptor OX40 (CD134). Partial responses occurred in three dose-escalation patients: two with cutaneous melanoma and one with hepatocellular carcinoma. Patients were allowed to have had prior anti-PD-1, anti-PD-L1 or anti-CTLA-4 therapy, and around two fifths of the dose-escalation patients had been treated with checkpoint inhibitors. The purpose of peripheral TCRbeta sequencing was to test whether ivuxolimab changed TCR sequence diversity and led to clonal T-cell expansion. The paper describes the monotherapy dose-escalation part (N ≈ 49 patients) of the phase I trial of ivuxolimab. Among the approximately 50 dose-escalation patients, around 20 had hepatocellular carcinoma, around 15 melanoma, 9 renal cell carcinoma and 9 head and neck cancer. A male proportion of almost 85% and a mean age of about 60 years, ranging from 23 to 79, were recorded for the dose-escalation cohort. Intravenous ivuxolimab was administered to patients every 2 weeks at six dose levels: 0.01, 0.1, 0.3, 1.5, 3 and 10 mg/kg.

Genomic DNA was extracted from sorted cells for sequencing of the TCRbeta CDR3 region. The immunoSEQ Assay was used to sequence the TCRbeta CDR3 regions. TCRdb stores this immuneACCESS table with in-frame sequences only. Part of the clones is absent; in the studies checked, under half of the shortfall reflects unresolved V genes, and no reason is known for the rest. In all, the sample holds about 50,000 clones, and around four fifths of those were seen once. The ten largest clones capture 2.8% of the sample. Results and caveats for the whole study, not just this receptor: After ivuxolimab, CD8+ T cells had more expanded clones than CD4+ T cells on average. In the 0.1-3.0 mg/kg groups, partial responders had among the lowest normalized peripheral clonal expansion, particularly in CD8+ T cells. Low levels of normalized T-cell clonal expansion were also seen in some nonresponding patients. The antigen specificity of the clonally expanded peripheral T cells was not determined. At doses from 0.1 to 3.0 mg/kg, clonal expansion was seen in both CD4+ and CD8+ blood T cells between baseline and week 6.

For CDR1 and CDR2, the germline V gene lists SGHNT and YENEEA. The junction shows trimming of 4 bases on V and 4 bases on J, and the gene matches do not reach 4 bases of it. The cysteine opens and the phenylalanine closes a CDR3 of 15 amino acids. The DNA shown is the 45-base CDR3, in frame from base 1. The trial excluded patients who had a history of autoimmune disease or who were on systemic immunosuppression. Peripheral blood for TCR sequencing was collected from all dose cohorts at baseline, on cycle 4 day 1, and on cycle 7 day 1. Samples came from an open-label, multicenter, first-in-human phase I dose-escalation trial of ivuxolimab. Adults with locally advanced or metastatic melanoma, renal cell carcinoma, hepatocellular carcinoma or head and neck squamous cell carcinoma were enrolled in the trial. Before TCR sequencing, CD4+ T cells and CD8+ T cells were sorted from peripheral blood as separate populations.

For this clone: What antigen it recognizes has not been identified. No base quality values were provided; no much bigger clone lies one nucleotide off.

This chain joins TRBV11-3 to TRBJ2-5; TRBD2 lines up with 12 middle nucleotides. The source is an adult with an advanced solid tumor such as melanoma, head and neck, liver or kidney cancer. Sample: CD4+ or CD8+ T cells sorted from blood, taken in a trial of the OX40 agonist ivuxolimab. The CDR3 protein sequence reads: CASSSSGRARETQYF. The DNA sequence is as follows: TGTGCCAGCAGCTCTAGCGGGAGGGCGAGAGAGACCCAGTACTTC.